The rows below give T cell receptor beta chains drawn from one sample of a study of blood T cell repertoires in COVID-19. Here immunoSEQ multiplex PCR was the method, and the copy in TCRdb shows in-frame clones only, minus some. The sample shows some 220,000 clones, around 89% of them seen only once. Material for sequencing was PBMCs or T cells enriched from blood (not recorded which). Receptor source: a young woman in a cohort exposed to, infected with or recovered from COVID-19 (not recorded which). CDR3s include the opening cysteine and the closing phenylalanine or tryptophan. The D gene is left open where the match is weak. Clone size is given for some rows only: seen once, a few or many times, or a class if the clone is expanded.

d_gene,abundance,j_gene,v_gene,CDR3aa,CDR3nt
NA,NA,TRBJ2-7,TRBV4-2,CASSQDRPGSYEQYF,TGTGCCAGCAGCCAAGATCGTCCGGGATCCTACGAGCAGTACTTC
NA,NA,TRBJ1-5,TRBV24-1,CATSDTRGEGNQPQHF,TGTGCCACCAGTGATACCCGAGGGGAGGGTAATCAGCCCCAGCATTTT
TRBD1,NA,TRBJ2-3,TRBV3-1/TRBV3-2,CASSPKIGDRDMSTDTQYF,TGTGCCAGCAGCCCCAAGATTGGGGACAGGGATATGAGCACAGATACGCAGTATTTT
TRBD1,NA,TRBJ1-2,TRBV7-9,CASSSNRDRDNYGYTF,TGTGCCAGCAGCTCAAACCGGGACAGGGATAACTATGGCTACACCTTC
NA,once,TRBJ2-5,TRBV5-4,CASSPGTPGVETQYF,TGTGCCAGCAGCCCCGGGACTCCCGGGGTAGAGACCCAGTACTTC
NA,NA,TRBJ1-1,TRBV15,CATSQRGGAVTEAFF,TGTGCCACCAGCCAACGAGGGGGGGCCGTCACTGAAGCTTTCTTT
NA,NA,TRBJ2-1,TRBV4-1,CASSQVANEQFF,TGCGCCAGCAGCCAAGTGGCCAATGAGCAGTTCTTC
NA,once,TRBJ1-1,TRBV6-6,CASSYSRTYATEAFF,TGTGCCAGCAGTTACTCAAGGACATACGCCACTGAAGCTTTCTTT
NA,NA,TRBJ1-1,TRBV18,CASSPSVQNTEAFF,TGTGCCAGCTCACCCAGCGTCCAGAACACTGAAGCTTTCTTT
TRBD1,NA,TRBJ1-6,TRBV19,CASTVKHRGNNSPLHF,TGTGCCAGTACGGTAAAACACAGGGGGAATAATTCACCCCTCCACTTT
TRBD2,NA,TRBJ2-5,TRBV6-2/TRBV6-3,CASSRGLAGGLQETQYF,TGTGCCAGCAGTCGGGGACTAGCGGGGGGCCTCCAAGAGACCCAGTACTTC
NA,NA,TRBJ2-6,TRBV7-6,CASSFHAQDAGANVLTF,TGTGCCAGCAGCTTTCACGCACAGGACGCTGGGGCCAACGTCCTGACTTTC
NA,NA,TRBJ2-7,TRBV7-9,CASSLHTNSYEQYF,TGTGCCAGCAGCTTACATACAAACTCCTACGAGCAGTACTTC
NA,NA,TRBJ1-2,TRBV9,CASSVSTETYGYTF,TGTGCCAGCAGCGTATCAACGGAGACGTATGGCTACACCTTC
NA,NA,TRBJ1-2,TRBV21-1,CASSNLTGPLYGYTF,TGTGCCAGCAGCAACCTTACAGGTCCCCTCTATGGCTACACCTTC
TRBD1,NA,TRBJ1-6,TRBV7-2,CASSLEGAEDSPLHF,TGTGCCAGCAGCTTAGAGGGGGCGGAAGATTCACCCCTCCACTTT
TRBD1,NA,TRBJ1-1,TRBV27,CASSPINNRGTEAFF,TGTGCCAGCAGTCCCATTAATAACAGGGGCACTGAAGCTTTCTTT
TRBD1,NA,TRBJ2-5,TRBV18,CASSPKTGGLYLQETQYF,TGTGCCAGCTCACCAAAGACAGGGGGCCTATATCTCCAAGAGACCCAGTACTTC